The 18 T cell receptor beta chains in this list originate from one sample, sequenced in a study of cytomegalovirus exposure and HLA in healthy donors (TCRdb year 2017). Libraries were constructed by the immunoSEQ multiplex PCR assay. The multiplex PCR relied on a mix of 60 forward primers for TCR Vbeta segments and 13 reverse primers for TCR Jbeta segments. TCRdb stores this immuneACCESS table with in-frame sequences only. Part of the clones is absent; in the studies checked, under half of the shortfall reflects unresolved V genes, and no reason is known for the rest. This sample comprises about 82,000 clones, roughly four fifths of them detected only once. The biggest ten clones account for 6.2% of the sample. The sample comprised PBMCs. These receptors originate from a woman between 45 and 65 years old in good health and CMV-seropositive.

The chain uses TRBV18 and TRBJ1-1; D not certain. The CDR3 runs 14 residues. Germline V CDR1 and CDR2: KGHSH, LQKENI. The V gene lost 0 bases and the J gene lost 0 bases, with 5 bases spanning the gap. The chain's CDR3 is CASSPPSMNTEAFF. The CDR3 DNA reads TGTGCCAGCTCACCACCCTCTATGAACACTGAAGCTTTCTTT.

With regard to this clone: This CDR3 is also generated by other DNA sequences in the sample. The V call is TRBV27, the J call TRBJ2-7; TRBD2 might be the D (6 bases). V gave up 3 bases and J gave up 2 bases, with 8 bases separating them. Germline loops: CDR1 MNHEY, CDR2 SMNVEV (reference sequence). This CDR3 is built from 13 residues. The CDR3 here is CASSLAGTYEQYF. The CDR3 DNA is TGTGCCAGCAGTTTGGCGGGAACCTACGAGCAGTACTTC.

The V gene is TRBV5-1, the J gene TRBJ2-5; 11 nucleotides match TRBD1. Germline V gene lookup returns CDR1 SGHRS and CDR2 YFSETQ. The CDR3 has 15 amino acids. The J segment lost 11 bases and the V segment lost 4 bases, leaving 13 bases of the junction unmatched. The CDR3 coding sequence is TGCGCCAGCAGCCTAGTGGGACAGGGGGAACTGGAGCAGTACTTC. Amino acid sequence: CASSLVGQGELEQYF.

The rearrangement joins TRBV7-9 to TRBJ2-1; 7 nucleotides align to TRBD1. Per germline, CDR1 SEHNR and CDR2 FQNEAQ (reference sequence). With 5 bases clipped from V and 4 bases from J, the junction kept 2 bases outside the gene matches. The CDR3 totals 13 residues. CDR3 protein: CASSQGQYNEQFF. Written as DNA, the CDR3 is TGTGCCAGCAGCCAGGGACAGTACAATGAGCAGTTCTTC.

DNA for the CDR3: TGTGCCAGCAGCCCAAAAGCGGGAGTGACTACAGATACGCAGTATTTT. It yields the protein CASSPKAGVTTDTQYF. This chain links TRBV11-1 with TRBJ2-3, with 8 bases identical to TRBD2. The germline gives CDR1 SGHAT, CDR2 FQDESV (reference sequence). Trimming removed 5 bases from V and 3 bases from J; junction bases left unmatched: 10. This CDR3 has 16 amino acids.

This clone showed up just a few times. The chain recombines TRBV11-3 with TRBJ2-1, with 13 nucleotides matching TRBD2. The CDR3 contains 18 residues. Trimming removed 5 bases from V and 8 bases from J; junction bases left unmatched: 15. Germline-derived CDR1 and CDR2 are SGHNT and YENEEA. The CDR3 nucleotides are TGTGCCAGCAGCCAAAAGAAGGGGGGGACTAGCGGGATGTATGAGCAGTTCTTC. Its translation: CASSQKKGGTSGMYEQFF.

This chain connects TRBV12-5 to TRBJ2-1; TRBD1 agrees at 10 bases. V was pared by 8 bases and J by 9 bases, with 10 bases of the junction left unmatched. Germline V gene lookup returns CDR1 LGHNT and CDR2 FRNRAP. The CDR3 extends over 14 amino acids. The CDR3 protein is CASRRDRGSGEQFF. CDR3 DNA sequence: TGTGCTAGTCGCCGGGACAGGGGAAGTGGTGAGCAGTTCTTC. Full variable domain (remainder filled in from reference TRBV12-5 and TRBJ2-1): DARVTQTPRHKVTEMGQEVTMRCQPILGHNTVFWYRQTMMQGLELLAYFRNRAPLDDSGMPKDRFSAEMPDATLATLKIQPSEPRDSAVYFCASRRDRGSGEQFFGPGTRLTVL.

This clone showed up just a few times. V and J are TRBV5-1 and TRBJ1-2, with D perhaps matching TRBD1 (6 bases). Germline CDR1 and CDR2: SGHRS and YFSETQ. V gave up 7 bases and J gave up 3 bases, with 16 bases separating them. This CDR3 has 14 residues. The CDR3 DNA reads as TGCGCCAGCGGGCGGAGGGGGGGCGACTATGGCTACACCTTC. It is translated as CASGRRGGDYGYTF.

This chain uses TRBV5-4 with TRBJ1-1, with D maybe TRBD1 (6 bases). CDR3 length equals 15 residues. The V end was cut by 4 bases, the J end by 0 bases, with 13 bases between. Germline-derived CDR1 and CDR2 are SGHNT and YYREEE (reference sequence). The CDR3 sequence is CASSGRGPMNTEAFF. DNA of the CDR3: TGTGCCAGCAGCGGGCGGGGGCCCATGAACACTGAAGCTTTCTTT.

This chain links TRBV4-1 with TRBJ2-7; 7 nucleotides line up with TRBD1. V shed 4 bases and J 2 bases; nucleotides not matched to a gene: 8. Germline V gene lookup returns CDR1 MGHRA and CDR2 YSYEKL. The CDR3 loop spans 15 amino acids. The CDR3 nucleotides are TGCGCCAGCAGCCTGCTGACAGGGTATCCCTACGAGCAGTACTTC. It translates to CASSLLTGYPYEQYF.

The chain employs TRBV28 and TRBJ2-7; no definite D call. V lost 0 bases and J 2 bases, leaving 8 bases between the germline ends. This CDR3 is built from 14 residues. Germline-derived CDR1 and CDR2 are MDHEN and SYDVKM. The chain's CDR3 is CASSLWVKPYEQYF. CDR3 DNA sequence: TGTGCCAGCAGTTTATGGGTGAAGCCCTACGAGCAGTACTTC.

This clone has just a few counts. The chain couples TRBV6-6 to TRBJ2-5; 8 nucleotides match TRBD2. The J segment lost 5 bases and the V segment lost 2 bases, leaving 7 bases of the junction unmatched. This CDR3 is built from 15 residues. Germline V gene data show CDR1 as MNHNY and CDR2 as SVGAGI (reference sequence). The chain's CDR3 is CASSYGTSEWETQYF. The CDR3 DNA is TGTGCCAGCAGTTACGGGACTAGTGAATGGGAGACCCAGTACTTC.

The chain employs TRBV7-9 and TRBJ2-7; 9 nucleotides match TRBD2. V was clipped by 1 base and J by 0 bases; unmatched bases: 1. CDR3 size: 15 residues. CDR1 SEHNR and CDR2 FQNEAQ come from the germline V gene (reference sequence). CDR3 coding DNA: TGTGCCAGCAGCTTAGGTAGCGGGAGCTCCTACGAGCAGTACTTC. Its translation: CASSLGSGSSYEQYF.

This chain links TRBV6-6 with TRBJ1-1; D may be TRBD1 (5 bases). Germline values: CDR1 MNHNY, CDR2 SVGAGI (reference sequence). V was clipped by 6 bases and J by 10 bases, with 18 bases between them. The CDR3 sequence is 13 residues long. CDR3 DNA sequence: TGTGCCAGCAGGACCGACTCACGGGGGAGAGCTTTCTTT. This codes for CASRTDSRGRAFF.

V is TRBV2 and J is TRBJ2-1, with 7 bases that match TRBD2. This CDR3 is built from 15 residues. V trimming: 1 base; J trimming: 7 bases; junction bases outside the gene matches: 7. Germline V lookup: CDR1 SNHLY, CDR2 FYNNEI. The CDR3 nucleotides are TGTGCCAGCAGTGAAGGAGGTTGGCGGGAGAATGAGCAGTTCTTC. Translating gives CASSEGGWRENEQFF.

The chain recombines TRBV27 with TRBJ1-5; 7 bases match TRBD1. The CDR3 contains 17 residues. J lost 0 bases, V lost 5 bases, and 10 bases had no gene match. CDR1 and CDR2 (germline): MNHEY, SMNVEV (reference sequence). The CDR3 DNA is TGTGCCAGCAGTCCCTGGACAGGAGGAAATAGCAATCAGCCCCAGCATTTT. The encoded protein is CASSPWTGGNSNQPQHF.

This chain joins TRBV5-5 and TRBJ2-7, with D maybe TRBD1 (5 bases). CDR1 is SGHKS, CDR2 YYEKEE, per germline (reference sequence). CDR3 length: 15 residues. V dropped 1 base and J dropped 3 bases, with 14 bases sitting between them. CDR3 loop: CASSLSDSPFYEQYF. CDR3 DNA sequence: TGTGCCAGCAGCTTGAGTGACAGTCCGTTCTACGAGCAGTACTTC.

The genes are TRBV4-2 and TRBJ2-3, with 8 bases lining up with TRBD2. Germline loops: CDR1 LGHNA, CDR2 YNFKEQ. With 1 base clipped from V and 3 bases from J, the junction kept 3 bases outside the gene matches. The CDR3 runs to 15 residues. DNA of the CDR3: TGTGCCAGCAGCCAAGCGACTAGCGTGACAGATACGCAGTATTTT. Encoded protein: CASSQATSVTDTQYF.